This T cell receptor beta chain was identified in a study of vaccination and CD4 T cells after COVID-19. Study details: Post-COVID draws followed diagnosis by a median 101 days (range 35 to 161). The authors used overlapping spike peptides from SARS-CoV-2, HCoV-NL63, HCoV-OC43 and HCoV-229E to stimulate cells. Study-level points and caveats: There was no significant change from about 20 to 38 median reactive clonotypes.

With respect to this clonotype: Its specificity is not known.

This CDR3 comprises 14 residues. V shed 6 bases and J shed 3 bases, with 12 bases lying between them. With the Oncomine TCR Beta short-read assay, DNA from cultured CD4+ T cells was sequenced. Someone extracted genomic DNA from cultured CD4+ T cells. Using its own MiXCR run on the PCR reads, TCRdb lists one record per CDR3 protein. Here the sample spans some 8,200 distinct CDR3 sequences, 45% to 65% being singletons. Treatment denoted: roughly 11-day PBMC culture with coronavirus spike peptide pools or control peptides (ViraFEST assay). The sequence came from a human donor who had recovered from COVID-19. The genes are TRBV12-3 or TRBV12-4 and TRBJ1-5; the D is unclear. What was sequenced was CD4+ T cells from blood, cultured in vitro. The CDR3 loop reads CASRLQVTNQPQHF. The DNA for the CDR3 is TGTGCCAGCAGGCTTCAGGTCACCAATCAGCCCCAGCATTTT.